This T cell receptor beta chain derives from a study of neurological immune-mediated disorders. From the 5' RACE reads, TCRdb called clonotypes with MiXCR, one entry per CDR3 protein. The table records over 45,000 distinct CDR3 sequences, under 3.5% of them present only once. This clonotype was seen many times. The study built unsorted libraries from 2 million PBMCs kept at -80 C. CDR1 is SQVTM, CDR2 ANQGSEA, per germline. The CDR3 has 14 residues. Trimming cost V 1 base and J 1 base, with 10 bases left between them. The genes are TRBV29-1 and TRBJ1-1; D perhaps matches TRBD1 (5 bases). The specimen sequenced was PBMCs. This TCR was sampled from a woman aged 45-60 years with multiple sclerosis. The CDR3 DNA is TGCAGCGTTGAAGTCGGGGGTGGGAACACTGAAGCTTTCTTT. This gives the protein CSVEVGGGNTEAFF.